This TCR beta chain was observed in a study of PD-1 blockade in classical Hodgkin lymphoma. In germline, CDR1 is MDHEN, CDR2 SYDVKM. The CDR3 is 13 amino acids. The trim removed 7 bases at V and 3 bases at J, leaving 6 bases unmatched. Overall study results and limits: Some patients began nivolumab under 1 year after ASCT. These patients were excluded from later analyses. Relative to healthy donors, newly diagnosed patients reportedly had lower baseline TCR diversity, which was reported as lower still in relapsed/refractory patients. Baseline diversity in complete responders resembled that of newly diagnosed patients.

Exposure to brentuximab vedotin varied, and each patient had relapsed following autologous stem cell transplantation. About this clone: Its antigen is unidentified.

The method was immunoSEQ multiplex PCR; TCRdb's version includes in-frame clones alone and lacks a portion of them. Of 98,000 or so clones in the sample, 89% are singletons; the top ten hold about 20%. This chain uses TRBV28 with TRBJ2-7; TRBD2 matches 7 bases. This sequence originates from a human donor with classical Hodgkin lymphoma. This sample comprised peripheral blood mononuclear cells (PBMCs), obtained before the second cycle of nivolumab. CDR3 nucleotide sequence: TGTGCCAGCACTGCGGGAGCGATCTACGAGCAGTACTTC. Amino acid sequence: CASTAGAIYEQYF.